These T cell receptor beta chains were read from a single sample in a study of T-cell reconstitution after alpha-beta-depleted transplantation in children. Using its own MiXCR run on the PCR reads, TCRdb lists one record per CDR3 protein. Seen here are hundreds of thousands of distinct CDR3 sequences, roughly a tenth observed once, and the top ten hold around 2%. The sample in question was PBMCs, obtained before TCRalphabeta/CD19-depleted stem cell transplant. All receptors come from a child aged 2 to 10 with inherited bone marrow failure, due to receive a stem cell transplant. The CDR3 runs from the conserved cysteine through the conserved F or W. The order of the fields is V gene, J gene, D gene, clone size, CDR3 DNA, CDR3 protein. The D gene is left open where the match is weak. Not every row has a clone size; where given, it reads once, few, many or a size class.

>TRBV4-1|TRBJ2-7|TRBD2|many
TGCGCCAGCAGCCAAGTGCTAGCGGGGGCCTACGAGCAGTACTTC
CASSQVLAGAYEQYF
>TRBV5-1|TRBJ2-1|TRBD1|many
TGCGCCAGCAGCTTGGACCCGGGACAGGGGTTCGATGAGCAGTTCTTC
CASSLDPGQGFDEQFF
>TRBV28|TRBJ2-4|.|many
TGTGCCAGCAGTTTCGTAGGGGGGCCGGACATTCAGTACTTC
CASSFVGGPDIQYF
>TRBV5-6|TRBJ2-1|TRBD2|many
TGTGCCAGCAGCTTGTTGCTAGCGGGAGGGAATGAGCAGTTCTTC
CASSLLLAGGNEQFF
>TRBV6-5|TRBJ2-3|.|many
TGTGCCAGCAGCTTGGGACCGGTAGTAGATACGCAGTATTTT
CASSLGPVVDTQYF
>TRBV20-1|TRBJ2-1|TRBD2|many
TGCAGTGCTAGATCTAGCGGGAGTGGTGAGCAGTTCTTC
CSARSSGSGEQFF
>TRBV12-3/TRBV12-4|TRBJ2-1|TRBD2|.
TGTGCCAGCAGTTTATTCAAGGGGACTAGCGGGAGAAATGAGCAGTTCTTC
CASSLFKGTSGRNEQFF
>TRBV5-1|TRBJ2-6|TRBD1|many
TGCGCCAGCAGCACCGGGACAGGGCACTCTGGGGCCAACGTCCTGACTTTC
CASSTGTGHSGANVLTF
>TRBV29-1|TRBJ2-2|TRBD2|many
TGCAGCGGAGCGGGGGACACCGGGGAGCTGTTTTTT
CSGAGDTGELFF
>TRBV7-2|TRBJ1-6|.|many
TGTGCCAGCAGCTTAGACAGCTATTATTCACCCCTCCACTTT
CASSLDSYYSPLHF
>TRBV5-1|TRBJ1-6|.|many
TGCGCCAGCAGCTTGGGTCGGCTGAGTGATTCACCCCTCCACTTT
CASSLGRLSDSPLHF
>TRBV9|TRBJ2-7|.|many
TGTGCCAGCAGCGTAACCGGGTCCGCTCTGTACGAGCAGTACTTC
CASSVTGSALYEQYF
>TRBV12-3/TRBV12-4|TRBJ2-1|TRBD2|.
TGTGCCAGCAGTCCGTCTCCCGGGACTAGCGCCTTCTTC
CASSPSPGTSAFF
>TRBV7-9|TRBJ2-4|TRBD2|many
TGTGCCAGCAGTCTAGCGGGAGGCGCCTCCAAAAACATTCAGTACTTC
CASSLAGGASKNIQYF
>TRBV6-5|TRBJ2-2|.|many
TGTGCCAGCAGTTACTCACCTAGTAGTGAGTTGTGGGAGCTGTTTTTT
CASSYSPSSELWELFF
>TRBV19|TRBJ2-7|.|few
TGTGCCAGTAGTAGGGACCAGGGCGAGCAGTACTTC
CASSRDQGEQYF
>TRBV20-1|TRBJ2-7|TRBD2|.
TGCTGTGCTAGACCCCGGGACTACTCCTCCTACGAGCAGTACTTC
CCARPRDYSSYEQYF
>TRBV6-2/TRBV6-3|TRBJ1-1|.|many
TGTGCCAGCAGTTATTTGATGAACACTGAAGCTTTCTTT
CASSYLMNTEAFF
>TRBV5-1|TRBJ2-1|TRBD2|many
TGCGCCAGCAGCTTACCTCTTCTAGCGGCCAATGAGCAGTTCTTC
CASSLPLLAANEQFF
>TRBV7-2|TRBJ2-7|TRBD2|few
TGTGCCAGCACCTTCGCTCTAGCGGGTGAGCAGTACTTC
CASTFALAGEQYF
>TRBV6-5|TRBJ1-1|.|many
TGTGCCAGCAGTTACGAGGCGGAGTGGGCTGAAGCTTTCTTT
CASSYEAEWAEAFF
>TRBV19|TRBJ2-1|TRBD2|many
TGTGCCAGTAGTATAGGACTAGCGGGAGGACCCGGATCGTTCTTC
CASSIGLAGGPGSFF
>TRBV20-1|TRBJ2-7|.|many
TGCAGTGCCCGGGAAGGTCCACTCCCTCCGCTCTACGAGCAGTACTTC
CSAREGPLPPLYEQYF
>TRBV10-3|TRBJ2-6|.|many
TGTGCCATCAGTGAGTGGGCTAGGGCCAACGTCCTGACTTTC
CAISEWARANVLTF
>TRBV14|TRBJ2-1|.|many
TGTGCCAGCAGCCTAGTCAGGAGGGCTGATGAGCAGTTCTTC
CASSLVRRADEQFF